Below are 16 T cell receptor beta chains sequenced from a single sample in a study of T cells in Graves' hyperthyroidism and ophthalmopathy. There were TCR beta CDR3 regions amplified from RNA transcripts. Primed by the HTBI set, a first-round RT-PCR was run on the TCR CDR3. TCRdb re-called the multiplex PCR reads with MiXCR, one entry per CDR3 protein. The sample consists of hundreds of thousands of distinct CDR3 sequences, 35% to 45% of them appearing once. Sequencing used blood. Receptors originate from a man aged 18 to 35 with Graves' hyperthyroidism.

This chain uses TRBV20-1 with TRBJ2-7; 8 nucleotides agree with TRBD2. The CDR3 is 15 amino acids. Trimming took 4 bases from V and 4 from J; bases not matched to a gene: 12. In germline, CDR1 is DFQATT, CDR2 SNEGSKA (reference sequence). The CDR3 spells CSATGSPGLGYEQYF. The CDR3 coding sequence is TGCAGTGCTACAGGGTCCCCGGGACTAGGATACGAGCAGTACTTC.

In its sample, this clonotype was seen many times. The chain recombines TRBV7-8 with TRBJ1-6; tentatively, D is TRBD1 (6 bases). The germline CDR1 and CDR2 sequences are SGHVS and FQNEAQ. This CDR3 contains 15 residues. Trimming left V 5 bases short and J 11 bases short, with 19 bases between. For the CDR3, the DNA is TGTGCCAGCAGCCCTACCACAGGGAGTTGGGCACCCCTCCACTTT. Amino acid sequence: CASSPTTGSWAPLHF.

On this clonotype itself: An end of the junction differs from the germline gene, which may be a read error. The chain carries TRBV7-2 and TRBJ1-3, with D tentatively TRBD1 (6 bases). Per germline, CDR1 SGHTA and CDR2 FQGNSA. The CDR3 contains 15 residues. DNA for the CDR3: TGTGCCAGCAGCTCGGACAGCAGCTCTGGAAACACCACATATTTT. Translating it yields CASSSDSSSGNTTYF. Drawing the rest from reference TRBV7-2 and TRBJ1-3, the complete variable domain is GAGVSQSPSNKVTEKGKDVELRCDPISGHTALYWYRQSLGQGLEFLIYFQGNSAPDKSGLPSDRFSAERTGGSVSTLTIQRTQQEDSAVYLCASSSDSSSGNTTYFGEGSWLTVV.

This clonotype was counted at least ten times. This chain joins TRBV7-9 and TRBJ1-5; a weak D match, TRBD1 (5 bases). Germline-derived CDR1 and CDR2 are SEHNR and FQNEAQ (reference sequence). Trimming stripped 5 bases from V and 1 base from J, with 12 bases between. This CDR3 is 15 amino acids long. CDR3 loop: CASSQAGTSNQPQHF. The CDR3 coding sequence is TGTGCCAGCAGCCAGGCTGGGACGAGCAATCAGCCCCAGCATTTT. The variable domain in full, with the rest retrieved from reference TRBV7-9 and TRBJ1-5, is DTGVSQNPRHKITKRGQNVTFRCDPISEHNRLYWYRQTLGQGPEFLTYFQNEAQLEKSRLLSDRFSAERPKGSFSTLEIQRTEQGDSAMYLCASSQAGTSNQPQHFGDGTRLSIL.

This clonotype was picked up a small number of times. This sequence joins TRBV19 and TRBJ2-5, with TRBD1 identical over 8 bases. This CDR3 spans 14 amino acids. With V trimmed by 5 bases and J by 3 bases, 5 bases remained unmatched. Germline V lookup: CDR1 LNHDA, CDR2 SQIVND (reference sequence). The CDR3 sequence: CASSPGQGKETQYF. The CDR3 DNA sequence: TGTGCCAGTAGTCCAGGACAGGGCAAAGAGACCCAGTACTTC.

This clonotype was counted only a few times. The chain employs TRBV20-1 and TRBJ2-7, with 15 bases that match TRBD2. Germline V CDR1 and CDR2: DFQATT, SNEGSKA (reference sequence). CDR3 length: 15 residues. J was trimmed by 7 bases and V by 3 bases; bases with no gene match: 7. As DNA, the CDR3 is TGCAGTGCTAGGCCTGTTGGACTAGCGGGAGGGGAGCAGTACTTC. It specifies CSARPVGLAGGEQYF.

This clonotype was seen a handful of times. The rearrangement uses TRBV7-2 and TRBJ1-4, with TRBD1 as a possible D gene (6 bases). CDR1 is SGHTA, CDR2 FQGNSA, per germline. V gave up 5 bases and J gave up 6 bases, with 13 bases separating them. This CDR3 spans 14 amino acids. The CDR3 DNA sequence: TGTGCCAGCAGCCGACGCGGACAGCATGAAAAACTGTTTTTT. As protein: CASSRRGQHEKLFF.

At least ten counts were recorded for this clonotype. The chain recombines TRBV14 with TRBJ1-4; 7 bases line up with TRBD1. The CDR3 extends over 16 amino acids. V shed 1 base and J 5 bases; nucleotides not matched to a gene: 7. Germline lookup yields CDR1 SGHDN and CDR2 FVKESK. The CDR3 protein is CASSQGGGTANEKLFF. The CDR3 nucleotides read TGTGCCAGCAGCCAAGGAGGGGGGACAGCGAATGAAAAACTGTTTTTT.

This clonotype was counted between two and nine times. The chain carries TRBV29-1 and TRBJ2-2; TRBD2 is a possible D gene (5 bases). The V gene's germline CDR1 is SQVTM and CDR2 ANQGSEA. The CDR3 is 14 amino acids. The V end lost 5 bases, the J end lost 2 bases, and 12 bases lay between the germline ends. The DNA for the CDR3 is TGCAGCGTTCGGGTCCTAGCTAACACCGGGGAGCTGTTTTTT. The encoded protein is CSVRVLANTGELFF.

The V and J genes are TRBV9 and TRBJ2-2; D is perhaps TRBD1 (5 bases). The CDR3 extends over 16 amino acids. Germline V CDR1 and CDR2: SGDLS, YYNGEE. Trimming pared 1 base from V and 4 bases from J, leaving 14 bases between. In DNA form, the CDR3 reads TGTGCCAGCAGCGTATTTGGGGCGGAGCTCACCGGGGAGCTGTTTTTT. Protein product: CASSVFGAELTGELFF.

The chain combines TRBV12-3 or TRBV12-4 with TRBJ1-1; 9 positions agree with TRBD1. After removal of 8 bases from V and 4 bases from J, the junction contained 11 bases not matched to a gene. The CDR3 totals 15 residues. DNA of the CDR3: TGTGCCAGCCGTCCCGGGACAGGGCCGGGCACTGAAGCTTTCTTT. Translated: CASRPGTGPGTEAFF.

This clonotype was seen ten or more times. The CDR3 nucleotides are TGCAGCGCCCGGACACAGGGGGAGGATGAAAAACTGTTTTTT. It specifies CSARTQGEDEKLFF. This chain links TRBV29-1 with TRBJ1-4; 8 bases align to TRBD1. The CDR3 has 14 amino acids. Germline V lookup: CDR1 SQVTM, CDR2 ANQGSEA. J lost 6 bases, V lost 7 bases, and 10 bases had no gene match.

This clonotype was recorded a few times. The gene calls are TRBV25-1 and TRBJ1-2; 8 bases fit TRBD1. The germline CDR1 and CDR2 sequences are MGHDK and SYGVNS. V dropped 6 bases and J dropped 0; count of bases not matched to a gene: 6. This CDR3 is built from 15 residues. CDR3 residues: CASRGDRGPNYGYTF. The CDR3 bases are TGTGCCAGCAGGGGAGACAGGGGCCCTAACTATGGCTACACCTTC.

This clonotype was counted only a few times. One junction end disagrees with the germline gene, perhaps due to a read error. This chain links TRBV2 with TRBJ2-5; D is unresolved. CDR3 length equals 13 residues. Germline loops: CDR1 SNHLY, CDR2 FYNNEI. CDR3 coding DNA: TGTGCTAGCAAATCAGCTTCCCAAGAGACCCAGTACTTC. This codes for CASKSASQETQYF.

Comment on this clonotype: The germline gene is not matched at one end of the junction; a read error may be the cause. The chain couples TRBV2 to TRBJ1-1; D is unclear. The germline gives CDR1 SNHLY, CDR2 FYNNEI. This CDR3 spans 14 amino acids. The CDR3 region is CASSGPDGNTEAFF. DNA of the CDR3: TGCGCCAGCAGCGGTCCAGACGGGAACACTGAAGCTTTCTTT.

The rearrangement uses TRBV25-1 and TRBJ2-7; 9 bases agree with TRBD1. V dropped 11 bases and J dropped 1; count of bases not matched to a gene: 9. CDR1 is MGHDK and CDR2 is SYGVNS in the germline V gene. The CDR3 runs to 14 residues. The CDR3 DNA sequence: TGTGCCGAGATGGGGGGACAGGGATCCTACGAGCAGTACTTC. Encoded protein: CAEMGGQGSYEQYF.